This T cell receptor (beta chain) was profiled in a study of early T cells in non-severe SARS-CoV-2 infection. The sample holds a few counts of this clonotype. cDNA molecules, individually, were tagged with unique molecular identifiers. MiXCR, applied by TCRdb to the 5' RACE reads, yields one record per CDR3 protein. The sample lists around 30,000 distinct CDR3 sequences, roughly 9.3% occurring once. From germline, CDR1 is LGHDT and CDR2 YNNKEL (reference sequence). This CDR3 has 17 amino acids. The V gene lost 1 base and the J gene lost 4 bases, with 20 bases spanning the gap. The V gene is TRBV3-1, the J gene TRBJ2-7; D ambiguous. Sample: whole blood. The receptor's source is an adult who was a healthcare worker with PCR-confirmed SARS-CoV-2 infection or an uninfected control (not recorded which). CDR3 nucleotide sequence: TGTGCCAGCAGCCAAGCTGTCTCGACGGTTTACTTTTACGAGCAGTACTTC. Amino acid sequence: CASSQAVSTVYFYEQYF.